The 25 T cell receptor beta chains reported below all come from one sample, sequenced in a study of blood T cell repertoires in COVID-19. The assay was immunoSEQ multiplex PCR, and TCRdb's table has in-frame clones only and misses some. The sample lists approximately 260,000 clones; more than 85% were seen once. Sequencing was performed on peripheral blood. The origin of the receptors is a man younger than 30 with active or convalescent COVID-19.

The CDR3 region has the DNA TGTGCCAGTACGGCTAGCGGGAGGAGGGAGCAGTACTTC. As protein: CASTASGRREQYF. The chain is built from TRBV19 and TRBJ2-7; 11 bases fit TRBD2. In germline, CDR1 is LNHDA, CDR2 SQIVND (reference sequence). The V and J ends lost 7 bases and 7 bases, in that order; junction bases with no gene match: 6. This CDR3 comprises 13 residues.

The chain links TRBV7-9 to TRBJ2-7; 9 bases match TRBD1. Trimming cost V 3 bases and J 5 bases; bases outside gene matches: 8. Per the germline V gene, CDR1 is SEHNR and CDR2 is FQNEAQ (reference sequence). The CDR3 consists of 15 residues. The CDR3 sequence: CASSFSDRGSNEQYF. CDR3 bases: TGTGCCAGCAGCTTCTCGGACAGGGGATCAAACGAGCAGTACTTC.

The chain couples TRBV19 to TRBJ2-7, with TRBD1 matching 9 bases. Looked up from germline, CDR1 is LNHDA and CDR2 is SQIVND (reference sequence). This CDR3 is built from 16 residues. With 3 bases clipped from V and 3 bases from J, the junction kept 9 bases outside the gene matches. The CDR3 is CASSMDLTGGHYEQYF. CDR3 DNA: TGTGCCAGTAGTATGGATCTTACAGGGGGCCACTACGAGCAGTACTTC.

This clone was counted between two and nine times. The V call is TRBV30, the J call TRBJ1-2; D gene unclear. This CDR3 region has 13 residues. Per germline, CDR1 GTSNPN and CDR2 SVGIG (reference sequence). V lost 3 bases to trimming and J lost 4 bases, with 12 bases between them. The CDR3 sequence: CAWSFRGFYGYTF. In nucleotides, the CDR3 is TGTGCCTGGAGCTTCCGGGGATTCTATGGCTACACCTTC.

The chain links TRBV5-4 to TRBJ2-3, with TRBD2 as a possible D gene (6 bases). Trimming removed 4 bases at V and 5 bases at J, with 11 bases between. The germline CDR1 and CDR2 sequences are SGHNT and YYREEE (reference sequence). CDR3 size: 13 residues. The CDR3 protein is CASSIRLGDTQYF. In DNA form, the CDR3 reads TGTGCCAGCAGCATACGACTAGGAGATACGCAGTATTTT.

This clone is a singleton in its sample. V and J are TRBV30 and TRBJ2-5; 8 nucleotides match TRBD1. V shed 4 bases and J 4 bases; nucleotides not matched to a gene: 5. This CDR3 contains 13 residues. Germline loops: CDR1 GTSNPN, CDR2 SVGIG (reference sequence). The CDR3 DNA reads TGTGCCTGGAACAGGGGGGTTGTAGAGACCCAGTACTTC. Amino acids: CAWNRGVVETQYF.

V usage is TRBV15 and J usage is TRBJ2-7, with 7 bases lining up with TRBD1. J lost 8 bases, V lost 5 bases, and 12 bases had no gene match. There are 14 residues in the CDR3. The germline V gene encodes CDR1 LNHNV and CDR2 YYDKDF (reference sequence). In nucleotides, the CDR3 is TGTGCCACCAGCGACGAACGACAGGGTTCTAAGCAGTACTTC. It yields the protein CATSDERQGSKQYF.

The CDR3 loop is CASSKHGLSQETQYF. DNA for the CDR3: TGTGCCAGTAGCAAACACGGACTATCCCAAGAGACCCAGTACTTC. The gene calls are TRBV19 and TRBJ2-5, with D possibly being TRBD2 (6 bases). Between the trimmed V and J ends, which lost 6 bases and 1 base, there was a span of 15 bases. Per germline, CDR1 LNHDA and CDR2 SQIVND (reference sequence). The CDR3 is made up of 15 amino acids.

This chain links TRBV3-1 (or the pseudogene TRBV3-2) with TRBJ1-3; no clear D gene. Between the trimmed V and J ends, which lost 1 base and 0 bases, there was a span of 10 bases. Germline V CDR1 and CDR2: LGHDT, YNNKEL (reference sequence). This CDR3 has 16 residues. The CDR3 here is CASSQAGRASGNTIYF. DNA of the CDR3: TGTGCCAGCAGCCAAGCCGGGAGAGCCTCTGGAAACACCATATATTTT.

The genes are TRBV18 and TRBJ2-7; TRBD2 might be the D (6 bases). V gave up 3 bases and J gave up 0 bases, with 9 bases separating them. Germline-derived CDR1 and CDR2 are KGHSH and LQKENI. This CDR3 region has 14 residues. The CDR3 loop is CASSPGGASYEQYF. CDR3 nucleotides: TGTGCCAGCTCACCCGGCGGGGCCTCCTACGAGCAGTACTTC.

In this sample, this clone turned up once. The rearrangement uses TRBV4-2 and TRBJ1-6; 7 positions match TRBD1. Germline V lookup: CDR1 LGHNA, CDR2 YNFKEQ. The trim removed 3 bases at V and 9 bases at J, leaving 5 bases unmatched. This CDR3 is built from 14 residues. The CDR3 DNA is TGTGCCAGCAGCCATGAACAGGGGAGTTCACCCCTCCACTTT. Protein product: CASSHEQGSSPLHF.

About this clone itself: This specimen includes other DNA sequences encoding the same CDR3. The chain uses TRBV12-3 or TRBV12-4 and TRBJ1-6; 8 nucleotides align to TRBD1. V shed 7 bases, J shed 7 bases, and the junction held 3 bases outside the gene matches. The CDR3 consists of 13 residues. This CDR3 is CASTGQGNSPLHF. The CDR3 nucleotides read TGTGCCAGCACCGGACAGGGAAATTCACCCCTCCACTTT.

The chain employs TRBV6-5 and TRBJ1-1; D gene uncertain. The CDR3 length is 13 residues. Trimming left V 6 bases short and J 8 bases short, with 16 bases between. The germline V gene has CDR1 MNHEY and CDR2 SVGAGI. CDR3 in amino acids: CASSLGRGKEAFF. CDR3 in DNA: TGTGCCAGCAGCCTAGGGCGGGGAAAGGAAGCTTTCTTT.

The CDR3 sequence is CATSDRLQGRGYTF. CDR3 nucleotide sequence: TGTGCCACCAGTGACCGACTTCAGGGGAGAGGCTACACCTTC. This chain connects TRBV24-1 to TRBJ1-2; maybe TRBD1 (6 bases). Germline V gene lookup returns CDR1 KGHDR and CDR2 SFDVKD. The CDR3 totals 14 residues. V was clipped by 4 bases and J by 8 bases, with 16 bases between them.

The V call is TRBV5-3, the J call TRBJ1-1; 7 positions agree with TRBD1. TRBV5-3 is treated as an ORF (open reading frame) with a function not yet certain. Trimming cost V 4 bases and J 6 bases; bases outside gene matches: 9. CDR3 size: 14 residues. The CDR3 loop reads CARSHITGVPEAFF. CDR3 DNA sequence: TGTGCCAGAAGCCATATTACAGGGGTCCCTGAAGCTTTCTTT.

The chain couples TRBV18 to TRBJ2-7, with 8 bases matching TRBD1. The CDR3 has 15 amino acids. With V trimmed by 6 bases and J by 0 bases, 7 bases remained unmatched. Germline V gene data show CDR1 as KGHSH and CDR2 as LQKENI. For the CDR3, the DNA is TGTGCCAGCTCCCCCGGGACAGGAAGCTCCTACGAGCAGTACTTC. Amino acid sequence: CASSPGTGSSYEQYF.

The J gene is TRBJ2-3, the V gene TRBV5-1, with TRBD2 as a possible D gene (5 bases). Trimming removed 2 bases from V and 6 bases from J, with 16 bases in between. The CDR3 runs 15 residues. The V gene's germline CDR1 is SGHRS and CDR2 YFSETQ. CDR3 DNA sequence: TGCGCCAGCAGCTTAGAGGGCCGGTCGGGGGATACGCAGTATTTT. It yields the protein CASSLEGRSGDTQYF.

The gene calls are TRBV19 and TRBJ1-1; D gene ambiguous. The V gene's germline CDR1 is LNHDA and CDR2 SQIVND (reference sequence). Trimming took off 9 bases at V and 12 bases at J, with 20 bases between the two ends. There are 12 residues in the CDR3. CDR3 coding DNA: TGTGCCAGCAGGACCCCCCTGTCGGGATCTTTCTTT. Residues: CASRTPLSGSFF.

The chain joins TRBV2 to TRBJ1-2, with D unclear. The CDR3 has 13 residues. Trimming pared 3 bases from V and 2 bases from J, leaving 7 bases between. Germline assignment: CDR1 SNHLY and CDR2 FYNNEI. The CDR3: CASSDSGNYGYTF. In DNA form, the CDR3 reads TGTGCCAGCAGTGATTCGGGGAACTATGGCTACACCTTC.

The rearrangement uses TRBV6-5 and TRBJ1-6, with unresolved D. V shed 3 bases and J shed 5 bases, with 11 bases lying between them. Germline values: CDR1 MNHEY, CDR2 SVGAGI. This CDR3 comprises 15 residues. The CDR3 region has the DNA TGTGCCAGCAGTTATGCAGGCTTGAATAATTCACCCCTCCACTTT. It specifies CASSYAGLNNSPLHF.

The genes are TRBV3-1 (or the pseudogene TRBV3-2) and TRBJ2-7, with 9 nucleotides matching TRBD1. Trimming took 1 base from V and 5 from J; bases not matched to a gene: 3. Germline V gene sequence: CDR1 LGHDT, CDR2 YNNKEL (reference sequence). This CDR3 spans 14 amino acids. CDR3 sequence: CASSQAGTGNEQYF. CDR3 coding DNA: TGTGCCAGCAGCCAAGCCGGGACAGGGAACGAGCAGTACTTC.

The count of this clone is one. The rearrangement uses TRBV11-3 and TRBJ1-1; tentative D call: TRBD1 (6 bases). Germline-derived CDR1 and CDR2 are SGHNT and YENEEA. The ends were cut back, 5 bases at V and 5 bases at J, with 15 bases in the middle. The CDR3 is made up of 14 amino acids. The CDR3 nucleotides are TGTGCCAGCAGCCCCGCTCGGACAGTGACTGAAGCTTTCTTT. As protein: CASSPARTVTEAFF.

The chain recombines TRBV6-5 with TRBJ1-4; D is unresolved. The CDR3 runs 15 residues. Between the trimmed V and J ends, which lost 5 bases and 8 bases, there was a span of 18 bases. CDR1 and CDR2 (germline): MNHEY, SVGAGI. CDR3 sequence reads: CASSPRGRGWEKLFF. CDR3 DNA: TGTGCCAGCAGTCCCCGTGGACGGGGATGGGAAAAACTGTTTTTT.

The gene calls are TRBV11-2 and TRBJ2-5; D is perhaps TRBD2 (5 bases). Trimming removed 0 bases at V and 5 bases at J, with 19 bases between. This CDR3 is built from 17 residues. Germline CDR1 reads SGHAT; CDR2 reads FQNNGV. The CDR3 spells CASSLDHMWPRRETQYF. The DNA for the CDR3 is TGTGCCAGCAGCTTAGATCACATGTGGCCGAGGAGGGAGACCCAGTACTTC.

The chain joins TRBV28 to TRBJ2-7; 14 bases map to TRBD2. With V trimmed by 4 bases and J by 9 bases, 8 bases remained unmatched. There are 15 residues in the CDR3. Germline assignment: CDR1 MDHEN and CDR2 SYDVKM. The CDR3 region is CASSSPGTSGSSQYF. The CDR3 nucleotides read TGTGCCAGCAGTTCCCCCGGGACTAGCGGGAGCTCGCAGTACTTC.